The present T cell receptor (beta chain) was sequenced within a study of STAT3 mutations in large granular lymphocyte leukemia. Study in general: Roughly half the longitudinally sequenced T-LGLL patients had canonical STAT3 mutations. Immunosuppressive therapy was given to more than half of T-LGLL patients. Findings and caveats of the study: Every T-cell large granular lymphocyte leukemia patient had at least one immunodominant TCR beta clonotype. Variable sampling intervals and differing treatment regimens complicated linking therapy response to TCR clonal burden changes.

Relative to its sample, this clone is hyperexpanded (1% or more). The antigen remains undetermined. Some 38,000 productive templates were obtained per sample on average. Produced via immunoSEQ multiplex PCR; TCRdb's table is partial and in-frame only. This sample has approximately 220 clones, with around 40% found just once. Germline V lookup: CDR1 MNHEY, CDR2 SMNVEV (reference sequence). The CDR3 extends over 14 amino acids. V lost 5 bases, J lost 3 bases, and 14 bases lay in between. Input material: peripheral blood mononuclear cells. The clonotype originates from a man aged 55 to 70 with T-cell large granular lymphocyte leukemia. Some clones in this sample may be carry-over from other donors' samples. V is TRBV27 and J is TRBJ2-7; D remains unclear. CDR3 nucleotides: TGTGCCAGCAGTATTGACGGATCCGGCTACGAGCAGTACTTC. Its protein product is CASSIDGSGYEQYF.